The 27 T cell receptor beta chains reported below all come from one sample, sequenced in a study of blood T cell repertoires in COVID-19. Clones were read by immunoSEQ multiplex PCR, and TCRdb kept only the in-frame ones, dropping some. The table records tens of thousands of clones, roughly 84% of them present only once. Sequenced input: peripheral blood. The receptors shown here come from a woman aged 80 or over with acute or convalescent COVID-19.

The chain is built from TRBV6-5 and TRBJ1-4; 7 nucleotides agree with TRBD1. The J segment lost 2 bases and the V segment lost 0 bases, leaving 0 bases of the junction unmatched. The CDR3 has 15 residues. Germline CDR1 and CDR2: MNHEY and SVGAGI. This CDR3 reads CASSYSGQTNEKLFF. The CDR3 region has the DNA TGTGCCAGCAGTTACTCGGGACAGACTAATGAAAAACTGTTTTTT.

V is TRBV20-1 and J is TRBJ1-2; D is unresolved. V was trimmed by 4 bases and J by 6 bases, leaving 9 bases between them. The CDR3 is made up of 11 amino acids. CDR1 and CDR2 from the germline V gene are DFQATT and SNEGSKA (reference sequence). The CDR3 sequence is CSATSGNGYTF. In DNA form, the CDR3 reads TGCAGTGCTACTTCGGGAAATGGCTACACCTTC.

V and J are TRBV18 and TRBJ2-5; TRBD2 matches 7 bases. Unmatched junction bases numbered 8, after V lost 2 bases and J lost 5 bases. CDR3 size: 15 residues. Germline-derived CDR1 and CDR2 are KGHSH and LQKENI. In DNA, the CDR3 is TGTGCCAGCTCACCAAGGAGCGGGGTACCGGAGACCCAGTACTTC. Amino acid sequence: CASSPRSGVPETQYF. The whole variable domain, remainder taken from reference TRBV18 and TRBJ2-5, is NAGVMQNPRHLVRRRGQEARLRCSPMKGHSHVYWYRQLPEEGLKFMVYLQKENIIDESGMPKERFSAEFPKEGPSILRIQQVVRGDSAAYFCASSPRSGVPETQYFGPGTRLLVL.

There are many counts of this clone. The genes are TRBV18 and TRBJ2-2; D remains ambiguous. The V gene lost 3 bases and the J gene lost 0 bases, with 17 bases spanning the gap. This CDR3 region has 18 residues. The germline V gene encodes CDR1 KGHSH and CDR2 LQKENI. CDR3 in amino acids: CASSPRGVTIANTGELFF. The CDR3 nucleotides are TGTGCCAGCTCACCCCGTGGAGTTACCATCGCGAACACCGGGGAGCTGTTTTTT.

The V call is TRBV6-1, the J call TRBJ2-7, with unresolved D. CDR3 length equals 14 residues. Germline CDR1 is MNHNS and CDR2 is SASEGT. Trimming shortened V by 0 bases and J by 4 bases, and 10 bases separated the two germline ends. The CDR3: CASSEAASDYEQYF. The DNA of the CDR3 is TGTGCCAGCAGTGAAGCCGCCAGCGATTACGAGCAGTACTTC.

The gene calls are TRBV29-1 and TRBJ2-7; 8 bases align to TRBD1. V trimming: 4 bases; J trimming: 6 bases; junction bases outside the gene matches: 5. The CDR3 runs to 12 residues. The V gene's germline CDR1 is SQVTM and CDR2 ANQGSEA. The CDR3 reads CSVGAGGREQYF. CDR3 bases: TGCAGCGTTGGTGCAGGGGGCCGCGAGCAGTACTTC.

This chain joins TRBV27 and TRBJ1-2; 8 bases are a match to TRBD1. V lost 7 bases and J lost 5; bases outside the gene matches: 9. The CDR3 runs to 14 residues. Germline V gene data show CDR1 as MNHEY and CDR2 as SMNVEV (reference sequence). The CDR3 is CASKETGEYYGYTF. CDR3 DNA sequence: TGTGCCAGCAAAGAGACAGGGGAATATTATGGCTACACCTTC.

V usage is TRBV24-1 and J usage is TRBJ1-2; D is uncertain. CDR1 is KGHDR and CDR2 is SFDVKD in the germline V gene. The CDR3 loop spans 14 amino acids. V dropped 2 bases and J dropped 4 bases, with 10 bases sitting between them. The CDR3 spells CATSDSLSGYGYTF. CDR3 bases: TGTGCCACCAGTGATTCACTAAGCGGCTATGGCTACACCTTC.

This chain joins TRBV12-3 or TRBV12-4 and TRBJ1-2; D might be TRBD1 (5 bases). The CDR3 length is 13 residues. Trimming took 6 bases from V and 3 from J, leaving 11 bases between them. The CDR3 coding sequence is TGTGCCAGCAGAATTGACAGTGACTATGGCTACACCTTC. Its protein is CASRIDSDYGYTF.

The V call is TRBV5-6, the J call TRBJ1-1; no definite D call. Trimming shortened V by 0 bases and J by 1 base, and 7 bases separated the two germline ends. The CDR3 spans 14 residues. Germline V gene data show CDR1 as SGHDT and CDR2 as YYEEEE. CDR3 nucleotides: TGTGCCAGCAGCTTGGAACGGTCGAACACTGAAGCTTTCTTT. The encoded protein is CASSLERSNTEAFF.

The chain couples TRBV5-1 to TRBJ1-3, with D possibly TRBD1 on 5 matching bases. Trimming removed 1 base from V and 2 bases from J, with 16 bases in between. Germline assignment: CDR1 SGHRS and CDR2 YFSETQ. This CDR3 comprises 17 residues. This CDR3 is CASSLSGIGSAGNTIYF. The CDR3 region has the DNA TGCGCCAGCAGCTTGTCAGGGATCGGGTCCGCTGGAAACACCATATATTTT.

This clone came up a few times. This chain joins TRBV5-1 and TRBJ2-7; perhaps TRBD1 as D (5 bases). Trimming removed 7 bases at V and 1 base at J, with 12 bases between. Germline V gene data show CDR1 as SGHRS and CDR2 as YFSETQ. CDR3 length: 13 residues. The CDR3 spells CASGADGSYEQYF. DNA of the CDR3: TGCGCCAGCGGGGCGGACGGTTCCTACGAGCAGTACTTC.

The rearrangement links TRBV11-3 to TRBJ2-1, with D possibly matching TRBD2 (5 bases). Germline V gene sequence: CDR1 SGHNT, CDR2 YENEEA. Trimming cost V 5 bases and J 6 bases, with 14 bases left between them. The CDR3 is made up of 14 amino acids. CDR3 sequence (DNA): TGTGCCAGCAGCGCCGGACTTTTAACCAATGAGCAGTTCTTC. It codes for CASSAGLLTNEQFF.

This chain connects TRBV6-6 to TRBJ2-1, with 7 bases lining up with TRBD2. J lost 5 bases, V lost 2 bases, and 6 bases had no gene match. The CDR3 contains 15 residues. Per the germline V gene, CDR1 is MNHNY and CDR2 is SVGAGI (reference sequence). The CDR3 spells CASSYPPSGDNEQFF. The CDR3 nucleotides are TGTGCCAGCAGTTACCCCCCTAGCGGTGACAATGAGCAGTTCTTC.

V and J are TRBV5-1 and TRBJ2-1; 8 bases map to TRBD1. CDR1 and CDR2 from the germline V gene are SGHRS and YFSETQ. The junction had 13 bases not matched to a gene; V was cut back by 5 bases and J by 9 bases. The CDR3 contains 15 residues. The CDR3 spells CASRESGTGYREQFF. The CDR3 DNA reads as TGCGCCAGCAGAGAATCCGGGACAGGTTACCGTGAGCAGTTCTTC.

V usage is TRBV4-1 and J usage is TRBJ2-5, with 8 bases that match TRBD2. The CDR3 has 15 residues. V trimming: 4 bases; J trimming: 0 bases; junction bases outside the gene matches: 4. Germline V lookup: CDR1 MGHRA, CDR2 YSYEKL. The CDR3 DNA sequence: TGCGCCAGCAGCCTCGGGAGGGAGAACCAAGAGACCCAGTACTTC. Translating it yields CASSLGRENQETQYF.

CDR3 region: CASSPFYEQFF. The CDR3 DNA follows: TGTGCCAGCAGTCCGTTTTATGAGCAGTTCTTC. The V call is TRBV28, the J call TRBJ2-1; no definite D call. V lost 5 bases, J lost 8 bases, and 7 bases lay in between. The germline gives CDR1 MDHEN, CDR2 SYDVKM. CDR3 length: 11 amino acids.

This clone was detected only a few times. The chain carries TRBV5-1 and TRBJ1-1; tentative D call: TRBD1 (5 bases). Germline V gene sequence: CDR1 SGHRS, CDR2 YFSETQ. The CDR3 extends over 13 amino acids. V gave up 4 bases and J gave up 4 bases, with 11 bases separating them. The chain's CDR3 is CASSPLRGTEAFF. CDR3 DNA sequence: TGCGCCAGCAGCCCCTTAAGGGGCACTGAAGCTTTCTTT.

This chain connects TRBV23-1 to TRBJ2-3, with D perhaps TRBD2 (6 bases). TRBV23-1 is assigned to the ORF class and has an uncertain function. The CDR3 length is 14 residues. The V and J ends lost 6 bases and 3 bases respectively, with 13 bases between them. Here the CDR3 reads CASSDRDLTDTQYF. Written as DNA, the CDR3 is TGCGCCAGCAGCGACCGGGACTTGACAGATACGCAGTATTTT.

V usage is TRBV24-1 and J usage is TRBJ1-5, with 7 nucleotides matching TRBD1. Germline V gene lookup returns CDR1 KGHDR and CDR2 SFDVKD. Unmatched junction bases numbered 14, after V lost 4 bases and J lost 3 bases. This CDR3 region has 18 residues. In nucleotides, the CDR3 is TGTGCCACCAGTGACCCGGACAGGATCGAGTCGGACAATCAGCCCCAGCATTTT. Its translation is CATSDPDRIESDNQPQHF.

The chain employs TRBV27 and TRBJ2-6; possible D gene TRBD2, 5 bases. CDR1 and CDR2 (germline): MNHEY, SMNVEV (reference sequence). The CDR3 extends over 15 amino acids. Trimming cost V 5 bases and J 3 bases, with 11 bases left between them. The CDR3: CASSPGVSGANVLTF. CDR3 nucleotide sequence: TGTGCCAGCAGTCCCGGGGTGAGTGGGGCCAACGTCCTGACTTTC.

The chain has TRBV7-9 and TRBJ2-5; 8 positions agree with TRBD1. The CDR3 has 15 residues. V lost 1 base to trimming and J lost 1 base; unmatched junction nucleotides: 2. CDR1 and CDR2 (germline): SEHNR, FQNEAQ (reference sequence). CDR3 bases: TGTGCCAGCAGCTTAGGGGACAGGAGCCAAGAGACCCAGTACTTC. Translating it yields CASSLGDRSQETQYF. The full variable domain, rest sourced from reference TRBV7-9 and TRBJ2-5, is DTGVSQNPRHKITKRGQNVTFRCDPISEHNRLYWYRQTLGQGPEFLTYFQNEAQLEKSRLLSDRFSAERPKGSFSTLEIQRTEQGDSAMYLCASSLGDRSQETQYFGPGTRLLVL.

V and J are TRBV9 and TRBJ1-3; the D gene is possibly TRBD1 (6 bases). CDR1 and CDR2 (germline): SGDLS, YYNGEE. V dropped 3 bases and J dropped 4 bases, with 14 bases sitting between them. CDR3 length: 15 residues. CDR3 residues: CASSAMGARGNTIYF. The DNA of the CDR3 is TGTGCCAGCAGCGCAATGGGGGCGCGAGGAAACACCATATATTTT.

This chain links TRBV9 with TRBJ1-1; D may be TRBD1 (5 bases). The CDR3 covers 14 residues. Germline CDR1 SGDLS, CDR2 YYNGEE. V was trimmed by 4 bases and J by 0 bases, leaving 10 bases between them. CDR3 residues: CASSPGHLNTEAFF. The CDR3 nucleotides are TGTGCCAGCAGCCCAGGACACCTGAACACTGAAGCTTTCTTT.

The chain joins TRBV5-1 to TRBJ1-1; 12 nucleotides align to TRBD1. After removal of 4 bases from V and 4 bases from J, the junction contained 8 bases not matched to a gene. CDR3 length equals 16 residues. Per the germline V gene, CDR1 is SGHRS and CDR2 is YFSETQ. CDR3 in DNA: TGCGCCAGCAGCCGCGGGGACAGGGGGCTGCTCACTGAAGCTTTCTTT. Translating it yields CASSRGDRGLLTEAFF.

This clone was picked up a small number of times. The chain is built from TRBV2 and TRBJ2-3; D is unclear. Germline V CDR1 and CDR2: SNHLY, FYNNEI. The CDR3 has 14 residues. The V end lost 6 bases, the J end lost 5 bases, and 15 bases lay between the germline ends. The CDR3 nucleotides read TGTGCCAGCAGGCCGCCGGAGAGAGGAGATACGCAGTATTTT. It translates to CASRPPERGDTQYF.

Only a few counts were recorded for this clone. CDR3 nucleotides: TGTGCCAGCAGCACCCCACGTAGCCAGCAAGAGACCCAGTACTTC. This sequence encodes CASSTPRSQQETQYF. The V gene is TRBV21-1, the J gene TRBJ2-5; the DNA was not used to check the table's D call, TRBD2. TRBV21-1 is termed a pseudogene. The CDR3 spans 15 residues.